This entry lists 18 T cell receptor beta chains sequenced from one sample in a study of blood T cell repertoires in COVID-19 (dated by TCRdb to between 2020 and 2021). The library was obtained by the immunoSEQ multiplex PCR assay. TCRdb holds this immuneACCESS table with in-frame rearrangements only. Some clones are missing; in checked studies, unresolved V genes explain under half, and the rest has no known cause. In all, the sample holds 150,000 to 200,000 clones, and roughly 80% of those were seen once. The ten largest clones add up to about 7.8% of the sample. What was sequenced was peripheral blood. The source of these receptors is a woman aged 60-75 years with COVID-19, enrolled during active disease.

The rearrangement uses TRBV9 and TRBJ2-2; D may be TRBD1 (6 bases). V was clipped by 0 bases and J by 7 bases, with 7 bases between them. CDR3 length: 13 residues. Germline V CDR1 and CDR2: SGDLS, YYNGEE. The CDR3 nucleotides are TGTGCCAGCAGCGTAGCAGGGGACGGGGAGCTGTTTTTT. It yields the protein CASSVAGDGELFF.

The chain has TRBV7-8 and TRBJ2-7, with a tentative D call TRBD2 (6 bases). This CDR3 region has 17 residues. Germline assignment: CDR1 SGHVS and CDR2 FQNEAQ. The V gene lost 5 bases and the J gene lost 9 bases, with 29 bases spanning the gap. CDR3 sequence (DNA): TGTGCCAGCAGCCCCCCCCGCAGGACCAGAGCAAGGGGAGGGCAGTACTTC. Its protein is CASSPPRRTRARGGQYF.

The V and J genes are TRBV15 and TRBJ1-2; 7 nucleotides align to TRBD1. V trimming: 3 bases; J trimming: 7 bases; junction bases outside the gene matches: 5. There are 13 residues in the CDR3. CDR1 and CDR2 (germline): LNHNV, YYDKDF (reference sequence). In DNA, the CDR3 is TGTGCCACCAGCAGGACAGGGCAAGGTGGCTACACCTTC. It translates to CATSRTGQGGYTF.

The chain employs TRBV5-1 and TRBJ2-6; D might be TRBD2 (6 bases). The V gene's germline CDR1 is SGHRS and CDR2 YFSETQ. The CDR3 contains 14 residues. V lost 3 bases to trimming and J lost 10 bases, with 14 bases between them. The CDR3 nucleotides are TGCGCCAGCAGCTGGGGACTCCCTCCTAACGTCCTGACTTTC. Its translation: CASSWGLPPNVLTF. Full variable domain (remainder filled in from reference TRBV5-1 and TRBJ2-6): KAGVTQTPRYLIKTRGQQVTLSCSPISGHRSVSWYQQTPGQGLQFLFEYFSETQRNKGNFPGRFSGRQFSNSRSEMNVSTLELGDSALYLCASSWGLPPNVLTFGAGSRLTVL.

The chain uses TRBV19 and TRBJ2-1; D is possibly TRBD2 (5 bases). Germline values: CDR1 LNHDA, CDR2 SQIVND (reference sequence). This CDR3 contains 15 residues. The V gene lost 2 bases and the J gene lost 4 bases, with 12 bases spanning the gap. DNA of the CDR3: TGTGCCAGTAGTATATATAGGACTGATTACAATGAGCAGTTCTTC. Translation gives CASSIYRTDYNEQFF. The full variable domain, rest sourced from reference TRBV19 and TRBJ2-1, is DGGITQSPKYLFRKEGQNVTLSCEQNLNHDAMYWYRQDPGQGLRLIYYSQIVNDFQKGDIAEGYSVSREKKESFPLTVTSAQKNPTAFYLCASSIYRTDYNEQFFGPGTRLTVL.

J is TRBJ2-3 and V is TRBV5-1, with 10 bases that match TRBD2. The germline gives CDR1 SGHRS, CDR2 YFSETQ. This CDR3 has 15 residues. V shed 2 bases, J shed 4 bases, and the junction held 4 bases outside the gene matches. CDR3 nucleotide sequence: TGCGCCAGCAGCTTAGCGGGGGGGCCGGCAGATACGCAGTATTTT. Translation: CASSLAGGPADTQYF.

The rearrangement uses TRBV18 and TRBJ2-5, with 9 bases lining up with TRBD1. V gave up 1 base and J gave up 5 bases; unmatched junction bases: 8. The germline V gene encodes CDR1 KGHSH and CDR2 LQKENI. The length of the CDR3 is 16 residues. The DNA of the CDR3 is TGTGCCAGCTCACCACTCCCGACAGGGGGTTATGAGACCCAGTACTTC. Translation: CASSPLPTGGYETQYF.

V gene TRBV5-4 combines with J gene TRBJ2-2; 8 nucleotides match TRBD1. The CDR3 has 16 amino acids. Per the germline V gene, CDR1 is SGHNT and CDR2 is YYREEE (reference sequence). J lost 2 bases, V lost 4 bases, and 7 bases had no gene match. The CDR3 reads CASSPGQGKNTGELFF. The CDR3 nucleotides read TGTGCCAGCAGCCCCGGACAGGGCAAAAACACCGGGGAGCTGTTTTTT. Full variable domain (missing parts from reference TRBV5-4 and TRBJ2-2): ETGVTQSPTHLIKTRGQQVTLRCSSQSGHNTVSWYQQALGQGPQFIFQYYREEENGRGNFPPRFSGLQFPNYSSELNVNALELDDSALYLCASSPGQGKNTGELFFGEGSRLTVL.

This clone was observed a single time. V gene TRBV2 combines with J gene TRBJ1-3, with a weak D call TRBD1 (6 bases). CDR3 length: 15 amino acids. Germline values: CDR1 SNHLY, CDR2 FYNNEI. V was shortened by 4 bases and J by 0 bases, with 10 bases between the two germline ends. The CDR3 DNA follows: TGTGCCAGCAGTGTTGACAGGAGCTCTGGAAACACCATATATTTT. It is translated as CASSVDRSSGNTIYF.

In DNA, the CDR3 is TGCAGCGTTGAATCGCCTAGCGGGGGGTTTGAGCAGTTCTTC. Its protein product is CSVESPSGGFEQFF. The J gene is TRBJ2-1, the V gene TRBV29-1; 11 bases are a match to TRBD2. The CDR3 consists of 14 residues. V shed 2 bases, J shed 9 bases, and the junction held 6 bases outside the gene matches. The germline CDR1 and CDR2 sequences are SQVTM and ANQGSEA.

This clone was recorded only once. The CDR3 DNA follows: TGTGCCAGTAGTATAATGGGGAGTTCTGGAAACACCATATATTTT. This gives the protein CASSIMGSSGNTIYF. The genes are TRBV19 and TRBJ1-3; D gene unclear. The CDR3 is made up of 15 amino acids. Trimming left V 2 bases short and J 1 base short, with 9 bases between. The germline CDR1 and CDR2 sequences are LNHDA and SQIVND (reference sequence).

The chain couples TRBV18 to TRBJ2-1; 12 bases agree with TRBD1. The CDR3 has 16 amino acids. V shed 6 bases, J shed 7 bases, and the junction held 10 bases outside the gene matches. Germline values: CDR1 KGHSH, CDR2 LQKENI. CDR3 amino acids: CASSRSGTGGRNEQFF. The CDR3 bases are TGTGCCAGCTCGCGGTCCGGGACAGGGGGCAGGAATGAGCAGTTCTTC. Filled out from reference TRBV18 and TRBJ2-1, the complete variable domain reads NAGVMQNPRHLVRRRGQEARLRCSPMKGHSHVYWYRQLPEEGLKFMVYLQKENIIDESGMPKERFSAEFPKEGPSILRIQQVVRGDSAAYFCASSRSGTGGRNEQFFGPGTRLTVL.

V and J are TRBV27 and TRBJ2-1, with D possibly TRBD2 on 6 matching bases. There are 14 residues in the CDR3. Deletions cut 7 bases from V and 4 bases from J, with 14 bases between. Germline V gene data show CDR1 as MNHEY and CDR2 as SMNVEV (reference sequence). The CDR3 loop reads CASTRGGRYNEQFF. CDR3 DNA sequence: TGTGCCAGCACCCGCGGTGGGAGGTACAATGAGCAGTTCTTC.

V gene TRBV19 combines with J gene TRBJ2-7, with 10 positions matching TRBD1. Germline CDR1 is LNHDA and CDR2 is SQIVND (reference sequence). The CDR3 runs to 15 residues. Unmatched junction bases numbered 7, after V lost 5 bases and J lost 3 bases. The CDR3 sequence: CASSGGTGAHYEQYF. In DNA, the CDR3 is TGTGCCAGTAGTGGTGGGACAGGGGCCCACTACGAGCAGTACTTC.

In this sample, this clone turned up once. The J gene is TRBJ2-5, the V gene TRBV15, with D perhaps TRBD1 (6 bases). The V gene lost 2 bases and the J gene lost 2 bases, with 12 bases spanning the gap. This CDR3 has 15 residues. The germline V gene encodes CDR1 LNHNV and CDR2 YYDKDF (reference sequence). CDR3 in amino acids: CATSRLTDRQETQYF. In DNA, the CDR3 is TGTGCCACCAGCAGACTTACTGACAGGCAAGAGACCCAGTACTTC.

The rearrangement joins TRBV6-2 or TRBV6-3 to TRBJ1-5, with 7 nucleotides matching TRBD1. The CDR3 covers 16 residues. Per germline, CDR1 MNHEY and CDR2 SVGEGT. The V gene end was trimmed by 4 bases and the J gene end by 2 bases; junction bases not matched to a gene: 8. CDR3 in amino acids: CASSFTGASGNQPQHF. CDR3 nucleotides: TGTGCCAGCAGTTTCACAGGGGCGAGTGGCAATCAGCCCCAGCATTTT.

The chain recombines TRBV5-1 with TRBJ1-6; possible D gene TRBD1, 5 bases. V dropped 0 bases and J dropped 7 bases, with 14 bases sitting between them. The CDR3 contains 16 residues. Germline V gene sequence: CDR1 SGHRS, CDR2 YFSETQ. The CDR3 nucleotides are TGCGCCAGCAGCTTGGATATGGGGCGCACAAATTCACCCCTCCACTTT. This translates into CASSLDMGRTNSPLHF.

The CDR3 DNA sequence: TGTGCCAGCAGCTCGGACAGGGGGCCGGGTCAGCCCCAGCATTTT. Protein: CASSSDRGPGQPQHF. The chain joins TRBV7-9 to TRBJ1-5; 11 positions agree with TRBD1. The ends lost 4 bases at V and 6 bases at J; junction bases unmatched: 5. CDR1 and CDR2 from the germline V gene are SEHNR and FQNEAQ (reference sequence). The CDR3 is 15 amino acids.